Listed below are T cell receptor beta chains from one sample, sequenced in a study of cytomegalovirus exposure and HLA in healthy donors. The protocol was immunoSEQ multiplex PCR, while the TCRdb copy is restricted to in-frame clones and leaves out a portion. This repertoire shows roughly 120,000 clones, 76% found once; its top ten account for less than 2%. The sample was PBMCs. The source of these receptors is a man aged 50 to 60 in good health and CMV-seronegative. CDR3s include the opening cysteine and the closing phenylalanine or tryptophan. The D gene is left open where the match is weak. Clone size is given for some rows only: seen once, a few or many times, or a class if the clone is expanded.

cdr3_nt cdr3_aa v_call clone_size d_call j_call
TGCGCCAGCAGCCTAGCGGGGGGCCCAGATACGCAGTATTTT CASSLAGGPDTQYF TRBV5-1 NA TRBD2 TRBJ2-3
TGCAGCGTTGAAGTAATCGCGGAGGGGGCCGATGAGCAGTTCTTC CSVEVIAEGADEQFF TRBV29-1 few NA TRBJ2-1
TGCGCCAGCAGCTTAGGCAGGGTTGCTGGGGAGCTGTTTTTT CASSLGRVAGELFF TRBV5-1 NA NA TRBJ2-2
TGCGCCAGCAGCTTGTTCGGGGGTGGGACAGATACGCAGTATTTT CASSLFGGGTDTQYF TRBV5-1 NA NA TRBJ2-3
TGTGCCAGCAGCTCGGGGACAGGGACCCACGAGCAGTACTTC CASSSGTGTHEQYF TRBV7-2 NA TRBD1 TRBJ2-7
TGTGCCAGCAGTTCGGGACAGTTAAATGAAAAACTGTTTTTT CASSSGQLNEKLFF TRBV27 once TRBD1 TRBJ1-4
TGTTCCAGCAGCTCCCTCCCGGGGGAACGGGGAAACACCATATATTTT CSSSSLPGERGNTIYF TRBV7-9 NA NA TRBJ1-3
TGTGCCAGCAGTTACGCGGGGACGGACTATGGCTACACCTTC CASSYAGTDYGYTF TRBV6-6 NA NA TRBJ1-2
TGTGCCAGCAGCCCGTCCGGACTAGCGGGCTCCTACGAGCAGTACTTC CASSPSGLAGSYEQYF TRBV5-4 NA TRBD2 TRBJ2-7
TGTGCCAGCAGCTTAAATCGGCAGGGTTTTGAAAAACTGTTTTTT CASSLNRQGFEKLFF TRBV7-9 NA NA TRBJ1-4
TGTGCCAGCATGCGGAATCCTAATGAAAAACTGTTTTTT CASMRNPNEKLFF TRBV28 few NA TRBJ1-4
TGCGCCTCATGTTGGGGCCCGGACCAAGAGACCCAGTACTTC CASCWGPDQETQYF TRBV5-1 NA NA TRBJ2-5
TGTGCCAGCAGCTTGGCCCCTACAGCTGAAGCTTTCTTT CASSLAPTAEAFF TRBV5-4 NA NA TRBJ1-1
TGTGCCAGCAGTTACGCTCAGGTCCCGGATGAAGCTTTCTTT CASSYAQVPDEAFF TRBV6-6 NA NA TRBJ1-1
TGTGCCAGTAGTATAGTCGATGGAGAACCCGGGGAGCTGTTTTTT CASSIVDGEPGELFF TRBV19 NA NA TRBJ2-2
TGTGCCAGCTCGCCTACAGCGAGGGATCAGCCCCAGCATTTT CASSPTARDQPQHF TRBV18 NA NA TRBJ1-5
TGTGCCAGCTCGAGACTAGCGGGGAGCTCCTACAATGAGCAGTTCTTC CASSRLAGSSYNEQFF TRBV18 NA TRBD2 TRBJ2-1
TGTGCCAGCAGCTTAGGGGGGGCTACCAATGAGCAGTTCTTC CASSLGGATNEQFF TRBV7-3 NA NA TRBJ2-1
TGTGCCAGCGGGGCGGACCTTAATGAAAAACTGTTTTTT CASGADLNEKLFF TRBV5-4 NA NA TRBJ1-4
TGTGCCAGCAGCTTAGCCTGGGGAGGTAACTATGGCTACACCTTC CASSLAWGGNYGYTF TRBV7-2 NA NA TRBJ1-2
TGTGCCAGCAGCCCAAAACAGGGGCGGCTCACTGAAGCTTTCTTT CASSPKQGRLTEAFF TRBV5-5 NA TRBD1 TRBJ1-1
TGCAGCGTTGAATATATGAAGGACAGGACCTACGAGCAGTACTTC CSVEYMKDRTYEQYF TRBV29-1 NA TRBD1 TRBJ2-7
TGTTCCAGCAGCTTAGGAGGGCGAGTCGGGGCCTACGAGCAGTACTTC CSSSLGGRVGAYEQYF TRBV7-3 NA NA TRBJ2-7
TGTGCCTGGAGTTCCACGATGGGGGCTGACCTCAACACCGGGGAGCTGTTTTTT CAWSSTMGADLNTGELFF TRBV30 NA NA TRBJ2-2
TGTGCCAGCAGTGAATGGACAGGGGATGGGCATGGCTACACCTTC CASSEWTGDGHGYTF TRBV2 NA TRBD1 TRBJ1-2